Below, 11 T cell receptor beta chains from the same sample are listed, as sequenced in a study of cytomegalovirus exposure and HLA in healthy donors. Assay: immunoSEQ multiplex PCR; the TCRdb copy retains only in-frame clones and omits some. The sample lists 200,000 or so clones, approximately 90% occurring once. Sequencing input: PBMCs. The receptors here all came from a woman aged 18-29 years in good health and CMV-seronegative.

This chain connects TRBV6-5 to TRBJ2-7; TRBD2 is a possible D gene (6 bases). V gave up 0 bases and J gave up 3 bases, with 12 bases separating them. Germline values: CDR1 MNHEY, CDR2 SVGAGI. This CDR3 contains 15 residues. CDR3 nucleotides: TGTGCCAGCAGTTACTCGGGCGGGACGAACTACGAGCAGTACTTC. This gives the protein CASSYSGGTNYEQYF.

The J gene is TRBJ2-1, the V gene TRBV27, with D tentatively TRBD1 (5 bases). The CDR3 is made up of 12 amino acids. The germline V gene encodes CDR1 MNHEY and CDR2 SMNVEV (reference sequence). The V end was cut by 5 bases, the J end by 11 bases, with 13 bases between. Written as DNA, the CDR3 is TGTGCCAGCAGTCCACCCCAGGGAAAGCAGTTCTTC. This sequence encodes CASSPPQGKQFF.

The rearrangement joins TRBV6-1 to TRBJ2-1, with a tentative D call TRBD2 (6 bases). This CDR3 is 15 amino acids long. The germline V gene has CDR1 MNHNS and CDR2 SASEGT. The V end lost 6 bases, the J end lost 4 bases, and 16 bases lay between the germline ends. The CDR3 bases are TGTGCCAGCAGCGAATTAGCGGATCGGTACAATGAGCAGTTCTTC. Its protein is CASSELADRYNEQFF.

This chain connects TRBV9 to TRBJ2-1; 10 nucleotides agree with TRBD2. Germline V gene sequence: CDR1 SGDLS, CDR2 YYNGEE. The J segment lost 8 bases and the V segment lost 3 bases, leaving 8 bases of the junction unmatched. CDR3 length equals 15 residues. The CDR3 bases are TGTGCCAGCAGCGGGGCCGGGACTAGCGTTGATGAGCAGTTCTTC. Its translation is CASSGAGTSVDEQFF.

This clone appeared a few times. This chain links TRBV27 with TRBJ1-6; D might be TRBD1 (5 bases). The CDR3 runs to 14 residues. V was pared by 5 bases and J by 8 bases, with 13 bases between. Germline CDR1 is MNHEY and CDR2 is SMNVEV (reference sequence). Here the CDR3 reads CASSPRQGDSPLHF. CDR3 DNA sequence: TGTGCCAGCAGTCCAAGGCAGGGCGATTCACCCCTCCACTTT.

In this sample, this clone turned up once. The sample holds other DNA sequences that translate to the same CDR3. The CDR3, as DNA: TGTGCCAGCAGTTTAACTGGTGCCTACGAGCAGTACTTC. This codes for CASSLTGAYEQYF. This chain connects TRBV27 to TRBJ2-7, with D uncertain. CDR1 and CDR2 from the germline V gene are MNHEY and SMNVEV (reference sequence). Trimming took off 2 bases at V and 2 bases at J, with 7 bases between the two ends. The CDR3 totals 13 residues.

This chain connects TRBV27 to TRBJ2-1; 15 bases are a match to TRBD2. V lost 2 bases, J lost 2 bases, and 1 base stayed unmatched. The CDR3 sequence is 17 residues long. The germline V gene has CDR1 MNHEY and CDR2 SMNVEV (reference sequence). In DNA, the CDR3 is TGTGCCAGCAGTTTAAGGACTAGCGGGGGGGCCTACAATGAGCAGTTCTTC. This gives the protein CASSLRTSGGAYNEQFF.

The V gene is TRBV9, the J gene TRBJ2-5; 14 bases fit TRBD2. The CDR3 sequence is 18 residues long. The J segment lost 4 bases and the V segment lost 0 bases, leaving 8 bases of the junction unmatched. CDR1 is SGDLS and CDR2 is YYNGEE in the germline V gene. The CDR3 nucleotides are TGTGCCAGCAGCGTAGGGGGACTAGCGGGAGTAATAGGAGAGACCCAGTACTTC. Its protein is CASSVGGLAGVIGETQYF.

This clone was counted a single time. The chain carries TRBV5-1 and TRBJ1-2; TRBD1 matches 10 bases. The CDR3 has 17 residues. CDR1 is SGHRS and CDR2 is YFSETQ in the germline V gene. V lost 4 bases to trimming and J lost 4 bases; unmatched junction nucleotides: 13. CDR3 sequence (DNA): TGCGCCAGCAGCAAGACAGGGGGCGCGTATTTCGGCTATGGCTACACCTTC. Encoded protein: CASSKTGGAYFGYGYTF.

The CDR3: CASSLTGATRGNSPLHF. The CDR3 DNA reads TGCGCCAGCAGCTTGACAGGGGCGACCCGGGGTAATTCACCCCTCCACTTT. This chain uses TRBV5-1 with TRBJ1-6, with 7 positions matching TRBD1. The junction had 10 bases not matched to a gene; V was cut back by 1 base and J by 6 bases. The CDR3 is made up of 17 amino acids. Germline V gene lookup returns CDR1 SGHRS and CDR2 YFSETQ.

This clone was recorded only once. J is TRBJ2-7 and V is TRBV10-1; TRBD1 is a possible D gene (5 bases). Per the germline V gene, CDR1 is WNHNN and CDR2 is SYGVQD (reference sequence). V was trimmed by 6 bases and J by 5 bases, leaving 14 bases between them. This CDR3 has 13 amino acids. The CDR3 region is CASRIEDTHEQYF. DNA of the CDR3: TGCGCCAGCAGGATCGAGGACACCCACGAGCAGTACTTC.